The 23 T cell receptor beta chains below were found in one sample sequenced in a study of blood T cells in healthy people across ages. Sample-barcoded 5' priming and a J-beta primer mix drove a second PCR of about 6 to 12 cycles. TCRdb used MiXCR to reprocess the 5' RACE reads, holding one entry per CDR3 protein. The sample includes about 640,000 distinct CDR3 sequences, approximately 30% of them seen just once. The sample comprised blood. The source is a woman older than 75 in good health.

In this sample, this clonotype turned up once. The rearrangement links TRBV11-2 to TRBJ2-7; TRBD1 aligns across 7 bases. Germline trimming cut 1 base from V and 5 bases from J; bases unmatched to any gene: 8. CDR3 length equals 15 residues. The germline V gene encodes CDR1 SGHAT and CDR2 FQNNGV. CDR3 DNA: TGTGCCAGCAGCTTAGCCCAGGGGGTGCATAACGAGCAGTACTTC. It codes for CASSLAQGVHNEQYF. The full variable domain, with the rest looked up from reference TRBV11-2 and TRBJ2-7, is EAGVAQSPRYKIIEKRQSVAFWCNPISGHATLYWYQQILGQGPKLLIQFQNNGVVDDSQLPKDRFSAERLKGVDSTLKIQPAKLEDSAVYLCASSLAQGVHNEQYFGPGTRLTVT.

In its sample, this clonotype was seen a few times. One base away lies a much larger clone, so this may be a sequencing read error. This sequence joins TRBV27 and TRBJ2-1, with D hard to call. The J call is uncertain, as TRBJ2-7 better fits the DNA end. The CDR3 covers 16 residues. Germline assignment: CDR1 MNHEY and CDR2 SMNVEV (reference sequence). This CDR3 is CASSLSRGISYNEQYF. In DNA form, the CDR3 reads TGTGCCAGCAGTTTATCGCGTGGAATCTCCTACAATGAGCAGTACTTC.

A remark on this clonotype: At one end, the junction sequence differs from germline, possibly due to a read error. This chain's CDR3 is CSSSLNGGLYNEQFF. The CDR3 DNA follows: TGTTCCAGCAGCTTAAACGGGGGCCTCTACAATGAGCAGTTCTTC. This rearrangement joins TRBV7-9 to TRBJ2-1; D could derive from TRBD1 or TRBD2 (6 bases each). CDR3 length: 15 amino acids. From germline, CDR1 is SEHNR and CDR2 FQNEAQ (reference sequence).

This clonotype has a handful of counts. V usage is TRBV27 and J usage is TRBJ1-5; 8 bases are a match to TRBD1. The length of the CDR3 is 17 residues. Germline V lookup: CDR1 MNHEY, CDR2 SMNVEV (reference sequence). Trimming cost V 4 bases and J 0 bases; bases outside gene matches: 8. CDR3 protein: CASSSRTGWYSNQPQHF. For the CDR3, the DNA is TGTGCCAGCAGTTCCCGGACAGGGTGGTATAGCAATCAGCCCCAGCATTTT.

The J gene is TRBJ2-4, the V gene TRBV2; D gene unclear. Germline V CDR1 and CDR2: SNHLY, FYNNEI. V was cut by 0 bases and J by 4 bases, with 10 bases left in between. The CDR3 loop spans 15 amino acids. The CDR3: CASSEARSEKNIQYF. CDR3 nucleotide sequence: TGTGCCAGCAGTGAAGCACGCAGCGAGAAAAACATTCAGTACTTC.

This clonotype was found many times. The chain uses TRBV5-1 and TRBJ2-1, with TRBD1 matching over 10 bases. This CDR3 is built from 14 residues. Trimming took 4 bases from V and 15 from J; bases not matched to a gene: 13. The V gene's germline CDR1 is SGHRS and CDR2 YFSETQ. This CDR3 reads CASSPRRTGGFTFF. The DNA of the CDR3 is TGCGCCAGCAGCCCGAGGCGGACAGGGGGATTCACGTTCTTC.

This clonotype occurred many times. CDR3 coding DNA: TGCAGTGCTGTACAGACAGCAACTAATGAAAAACTGTTTTTT. As protein: CSAVQTATNEKLFF. The V call is TRBV20-1, the J call TRBJ1-4; TRBD1 is a possible D gene (5 bases). Trimming left V 5 bases short and J 0 bases short, with 10 bases between. This CDR3 is built from 14 residues. CDR1 and CDR2 from the germline V gene are DFQATT and SNEGSKA (reference sequence).

As for this clonotype: A much larger clonotype is one base distant, so this may be a read error. This sequence joins TRBV19 and TRBJ2-7; 7 positions match TRBD1. Losses at the gene ends were 7 bases for V and 7 bases for J; bases not matched to a gene: 13. Germline CDR1 LNHDA, CDR2 SQIVND (reference sequence). There are 14 residues in the CDR3. CDR3 loop: CASNSGGAYNEQYF. In DNA, the CDR3 is TGTGCCAGTAACTCAGGGGGTGCCTACAATGAGCAGTACTTC.

This clonotype was counted ten times or more. J is TRBJ2-3 and V is TRBV7-9; no definite D call. This CDR3 is built from 12 residues. CDR1 and CDR2 from the germline V gene are SEHNR and FQNEAQ (reference sequence). Trimming pared 7 bases from V and 3 bases from J, leaving 8 bases between. Here the CDR3 reads CASTPGTDTQYF. The DNA of the CDR3 is TGTGCCAGCACCCCGGGTACAGATACGCAGTATTTT.

This clonotype was seen a handful of times. J is TRBJ1-2 and V is TRBV3-1, with TRBD1 matching over 9 bases. Germline CDR1 LGHDT, CDR2 YNNKEL (reference sequence). Trimming took 3 bases from V and 4 from J; bases not matched to a gene: 6. CDR3 size: 15 residues. The CDR3 DNA follows: TGTGCCAGCAGCCAGCCCCCGGACAGGGGCTATGGCTACACCTTC. This gives the protein CASSQPPDRGYGYTF.

Notes on this clonotype: This may be a read error: a much more frequent sequence differs by one nucleotide. The rearrangement joins TRBV10-3 to TRBJ2-4; D is undetermined. This CDR3 region has 14 residues. CDR1 and CDR2 (germline): ENHRY, SYGVKD. Here the CDR3 DNA reads TGTGCCATCAGGGAGTCGAACACCAAAAACATTCAGTACTTC. It is translated as CAIRESNTKNIQYF.

This clonotype was observed many times. V and J are TRBV27 and TRBJ2-1, with 9 bases lining up with TRBD2. The J segment lost 6 bases and the V segment lost 7 bases, leaving 10 bases of the junction unmatched. Germline lookup yields CDR1 MNHEY and CDR2 SMNVEV (reference sequence). This CDR3 comprises 15 residues. The CDR3 protein is CASKRAGGPGNEQFF. The DNA for the CDR3 is TGTGCCAGCAAGAGGGCGGGGGGGCCTGGCAATGAGCAGTTCTTC.

In regard to this clonotype: A read error may be the cause here, since a much bigger clone is one base away. V and J are TRBV20-1 and TRBJ2-1; 9 positions agree with TRBD2. The V segment lost 5 bases and the J segment 10 bases; nucleotides outside the gene matches: 15. CDR3 length: 15 residues. The germline V gene has CDR1 DFQATT and CDR2 SNEGSKA (reference sequence). The CDR3: CSAGRAGGAGVEQFF. The CDR3 bases are TGCAGTGCTGGGAGAGCGGGGGGCGCGGGGGTCGAGCAGTTCTTC.

This chain connects TRBV6-1 to TRBJ1-1; 10 bases fit TRBD1. Per the germline V gene, CDR1 is MNHNS and CDR2 is SASEGT. The CDR3 runs 18 residues. V dropped 5 bases and J dropped 3; count of bases not matched to a gene: 15. Here the CDR3 DNA reads TGTGCCAGCAGTCCCCCAACACAACGACAGGGGGCGTACACTGAAGCTTTCTTT. This encodes CASSPPTQRQGAYTEAFF.

As regards this clonotype: This may be a read error: a much more frequent sequence differs by one nucleotide. The chain links TRBV9 to TRBJ2-1; D is ambiguous. Germline V CDR1 and CDR2: SGDLS, YYNGEE. CDR3 length: 13 amino acids. This chain's CDR3 is CASSVGRMSEQVF. The CDR3 nucleotides read TGTGCCAGCAGCGTAGGGCGTATGAGTGAGCAGGTCTTC.

Note on this clonotype: A clone one base away is much larger, so this may be a read error. Likely a read error: the CDR3 ends without its conserved phenylalanine or tryptophan. The V and J genes are TRBV6-1 and TRBJ1-5; tentatively, D is TRBD1 (6 bases). Germline assignment: CDR1 MNHNS and CDR2 SASEGT. The CDR3 runs 13 residues. Trimming removed 4 bases at V and 4 bases at J, with 8 bases between. The CDR3 DNA follows: TGTGCCAGCAGTGGAGACAGGAATCAGCCCCAGCATGTT. Protein product: CASSGDRNQPQHV.

The J gene is TRBJ1-1, the V gene TRBV6-5, with 10 bases identical to TRBD1. The germline V gene has CDR1 MNHEY and CDR2 SVGAGI. The J segment lost 3 bases and the V segment lost 11 bases, leaving 9 bases of the junction unmatched. This CDR3 has 14 residues. The CDR3: CASGDRGFHTEAFF. In nucleotides, the CDR3 is TGTGCCTCCGGGGACAGGGGTTTTCACACTGAAGCTTTCTTT.

With respect to this clonotype: A read error may be the cause here, since a much bigger clone is one base away. The CDR3 bases are TGTGCCAGCAGCTTTAACGATGAGCAGTTCTTC. It codes for CASSFNDEQFF. This chain uses TRBV11-1 with TRBJ2-1; D is unresolved. This CDR3 has 11 residues. Germline lookup yields CDR1 SGHAT and CDR2 FQDESV (reference sequence). V was shortened by 3 bases and J by 8 bases, with 5 bases between the two germline ends.

This clonotype was detected ten times or more. Given a much more abundant clone one base away, this may be a read error. CDR3 amino acids: CSAGWTSGGEQYF. In nucleotides, the CDR3 is TGCAGTGCTGGGTGGACTAGCGGGGGGGAGCAGTACTTC. The rearrangement uses TRBV20-1 and TRBJ2-7; TRBD2 agrees at 14 bases. The V and J ends lost 5 bases and 7 bases, in that order; junction bases with no gene match: 4. The germline V gene has CDR1 DFQATT and CDR2 SNEGSKA (reference sequence). The CDR3 sequence is 13 residues long.

This clonotype has a count of ten or more. The genes are TRBV7-8 and TRBJ1-2; TRBD1 aligns across 7 bases. Germline CDR1 reads SGHVS; CDR2 reads FQNEAQ. The V gene end was trimmed by 4 bases and the J gene end by 0 bases; junction bases not matched to a gene: 5. The CDR3 length is 15 residues. Here the CDR3 DNA reads TGTGCCAGCAGCTCTCGGGACAGCTCTAACTATGGCTACACCTTC. Translating gives CASSSRDSSNYGYTF.

This clonotype was seen a few times. In DNA, the CDR3 is TGTGCCACCAGCGGACCGGGACAGCGTCCAGATACGCAGTATTTT. Translated, it gives CATSGPGQRPDTQYF. This sequence joins TRBV15 and TRBJ2-3, with 7 bases that match TRBD1. This CDR3 contains 15 residues. Trimming cost V 5 bases and J 4 bases; bases outside gene matches: 9. Germline V CDR1 and CDR2: LNHNV, YYDKDF (reference sequence).

This clonotype has just a few counts. A much larger clone lies a single base off, so this may be a read error. Since no conserved phenylalanine or tryptophan closes the CDR3, a read error is the likely cause. This chain connects TRBV10-3 to TRBJ1-6; TRBD1 matches at 7 bases. Per the germline V gene, CDR1 is ENHRY and CDR2 is SYGVKD. V trimming: 6 bases; J trimming: 5 bases; junction bases outside the gene matches: 4. There are 14 residues in the CDR3. The CDR3 protein is CAISGQVHNSPLHV. Written as DNA, the CDR3 is TGTGCCATCAGCGGACAGGTTCATAATTCACCCCTCCACGTT.

There are many counts of this clonotype. This chain uses TRBV6-2 or TRBV6-3 with TRBJ2-7; possibly TRBD1 or TRBD2 for D (5 bases each). The germline V gene has CDR1 MNHEY and CDR2 SVGEGT. V was shortened by 3 bases and J by 0 bases, with 9 bases between the two germline ends. The CDR3 runs 14 residues. The CDR3 loop is CASSYPGTSYEQYF. In DNA form, the CDR3 reads TGTGCCAGCAGTTATCCAGGGACCTCCTACGAGCAGTACTTC.